This T cell receptor delta chain was recorded in a study of gamma-delta chains in newborns, infants, children. For the study at large: Innate gammadelta T cells reportedly expand polyclonally right after birth, driven by microbial exposure, per the title.

The CDR3 sequence is 18 residues long. The ends were cut back, 0 bases at V and 0 bases at J, with 11 bases in the middle. Germline values: CDR1 GEAIGNYY, CDR2 EKD. TCRdb re-called clones from the reads via CATT. The sample lists more than 9,000 delta-chain clones, roughly 20% occurring once. Sequencing was done on a sample of blood. The V call is TRDV2, the J call TRDJ3; possible D gene TRDD3, 5 bases. This sequence was found in a child who was a newborn, infant or young child, either healthy, febrile or measles-vaccinated (not recorded which). CDR3 in amino acids: CACDTAGKSSWDTRQMFF. CDR3 bases: TGTGCCTGTGACACCGCTGGGAAGAGCTCCTGGGACACCCGACAGATGTTTTTC.